A selection of T cell receptor beta chains follows, all from one sample in a study of identical twins. TCRdb itself ran the 5' RACE reads through MiXCR, one entry per CDR3 protein. This sample has around 1.7 million distinct CDR3 sequences, with about 30% found just once. Sequenced sample: cord blood. These receptors were collected from a newborn girl in good health. Each CDR3 is given with its conserved first and last residue. The size entry is marked missing in some rows and otherwise reads once, few, many or a size class.

J: NA; V: TRBV7-9; size: NA; CDR3: CASSLGGGVNEQYF
J: TRBJ2-5; V: TRBV12-3/TRBV12-4; size: few; CDR3: CASSHGGAGETQYF
J: TRBJ1-2; V: TRBV29-1; size: NA; CDR3: CSVMGAKGYTF
J: TRBJ2-7; V: TRBV3-1; size: NA; CDR3: CASSQDGAETYEQYF
J: TRBJ2-3; V: TRBV20-1; size: few; CDR3: CSAGRLAGTDTQYF
J: TRBJ2-6; V: TRBV12-3/TRBV12-4; size: NA; CDR3: CASSRLRSGANVLTF
J: TRBJ2-1; V: TRBV4-2; size: NA; CDR3: CASSLPGRQDSASYNEQFF
J: TRBJ2-3; V: TRBV9; size: many; CDR3: CASSVAPPTDTQYF
J: TRBJ2-5; V: TRBV14; size: NA; CDR3: CASSQDERGKETQYF
J: TRBJ2-3; V: TRBV20-1; size: few; CDR3: CSASRAGDTQYF
J: TRBJ2-2; V: TRBV7-2; size: NA; CDR3: CASPRSDTNTGELFF
J: TRBJ2-7; V: TRBV6-5; size: NA; CDR3: CASSPVGVSSYEQYF
J: TRBJ1-6; V: TRBV7-8; size: NA; CDR3: CASSLNRGPSPPHF
J: TRBJ2-6; V: TRBV4-2; size: few; CDR3: CASSQDMGGGRSGANVLTF
J: TRBJ2-7; V: TRBV19; size: many; CDR3: CASSIGTGTYEQYF
J: TRBJ2-5; V: TRBV12-3/TRBV12-4; size: few; CDR3: CASSLFTSGGETQYF
J: TRBJ1-5; V: TRBV10-3; size: NA; CDR3: CAISERADSGPQHF
J: TRBJ1-4; V: TRBV5-1; size: NA; CDR3: CASSSPDRVGTNEKPFF
J: TRBJ1-6; V: TRBV20-1; size: NA; CDR3: CSAGLSGLYSPLHF
J: TRBJ2-7; V: TRBV4-2; size: NA; CDR3: CASSQDVWTGEKEQYF
J: TRBJ2-3; V: TRBV30; size: NA; CDR3: CAWSYRRGITDTQYF
J: TRBJ1-5; V: TRBV10-3; size: NA; CDR3: CAISDRQGSNQPQHF
J: TRBJ1-1; V: TRBV20-1; size: NA; CDR3: CSARGGVRNTEAFF
J: NA; V: TRBV27; size: NA; CDR3: CASRRREDGQFF
J: NA; V: TRBV9; size: NA; CDR3: CASSVAGDVGGPYNEQYF
J: TRBJ1-5; V: TRBV20-1; size: NA; CDR3: CSTDGTSGGHF
J: TRBJ2-1; V: TRBV20-1; size: NA; CDR3: CSAELADTYNEQFF
J: TRBJ2-7; V: TRBV10-3; size: few; CDR3: CAISEQGPYEQYF
J: TRBJ1-6; V: TRBV5-1; size: once; CDR3: CASGLGQRNSPLHF
J: TRBJ2-5; V: TRBV20-1; size: few; CDR3: CSARTRLGETQYF
J: TRBJ1-2; V: TRBV29-1; size: many; CDR3: CSARTGTGYYGYTF
J: TRBJ1-1; V: TRBV24-1; size: NA; CDR3: CATSDLPVSGLNTEAFF
J: TRBJ2-1; V: TRBV12-3/TRBV12-4; size: NA; CDR3: CASSSPKGLAGRGEQFF
J: TRBJ2-7; V: TRBV6-1; size: NA; CDR3: CASSESVTVPSYEQYF
J: TRBJ2-7; V: TRBV4-2; size: NA; CDR3: CASSQTGTSGWSSYEQYF
J: TRBJ2-3; V: TRBV13; size: few; CDR3: CASSSSGTSGGTDTQYF
J: TRBJ1-1; V: TRBV5-1; size: NA; CDR3: CASSFGVQDGTEAFF
J: TRBJ2-7; V: TRBV20-1; size: NA; CDR3: CSARPGQYSYEQYF
J: TRBJ1-2; V: TRBV29-1; size: few; CDR3: CSVEDEGFNGYTF
J: TRBJ2-7; V: TRBV5-8; size: NA; CDR3: CASSSHQLAGGANEQYF
J: TRBJ2-1; V: TRBV11-2; size: few; CDR3: CASSLVRGHNEQFF
J: TRBJ2-7; V: TRBV3-1; size: NA; CDR3: CASRGLWDDEQYF
J: TRBJ2-7; V: TRBV20-1; size: few; CDR3: CSAIITYEQYF
J: TRBJ1-2; V: TRBV20-1; size: few; CDR3: CSAGSSGTVGGYTF
J: TRBJ1-2; V: TRBV12-3/TRBV12-4; size: NA; CDR3: CASSFGQKYGYTF
J: TRBJ2-1; V: TRBV7-9; size: NA; CDR3: CASSPLEGYNEQFF
J: TRBJ2-3; V: TRBV7-8; size: NA; CDR3: CASSLLGGRLSQDTQYF
J: TRBJ2-1; V: TRBV20-1; size: few; CDR3: CSARLAGRDYNEQFF
J: TRBJ2-7; V: TRBV20-1; size: NA; CDR3: CSAREGSGRSYEQYF
J: TRBJ2-3; V: TRBV20-1; size: NA; CDR3: CSARGTSGGTTDTRYF